The 8 T cell receptor beta chains below all came from one sample that was sequenced in a study of blood T cell repertoires in COVID-19. TCRdb keeps only in-frame clones here, not all; method: immunoSEQ multiplex PCR. The sample shows more than 300,000 clones, around 82% of them seen only once. Sequencing was done on a sample of peripheral blood. The receptors originated from a woman between 50 and 59 years old with acute or convalescent COVID-19.

The chain combines TRBV10-2 with TRBJ2-7; tentatively, D is TRBD2 (6 bases). Trimming pared 10 bases from V and 7 bases from J, leaving 23 bases between. This CDR3 region has 14 residues. Germline V gene lookup returns CDR1 WSHSY and CDR2 SAAADI. CDR3 residues: CATRSTGTVWEQYF. CDR3 bases: TGCGCCACTCGTTCGACTGGGACTGTATGGGAGCAGTACTTC.

This clone was detected only a few times. The rearrangement joins TRBV2 to TRBJ1-1, with 7 positions matching TRBD1. V lost 2 bases, J lost 1 base, and 1 base stayed unmatched. Per the germline V gene, CDR1 is SNHLY and CDR2 is FYNNEI. The CDR3 is made up of 14 amino acids. The CDR3 spells CASSENRGNTEAFF. CDR3 coding DNA: TGTGCCAGCAGTGAAAACAGGGGGAACACTGAAGCTTTCTTT. Using reference TRBV2 and TRBJ1-1 for the parts outside the CDR3, the full variable domain is EPEVTQTPSHQVTQMGQEVILRCVPISNHLYFYWYRQILGQKVEFLVSFYNNEISEKSEIFDDQFSVERPDGSNFTLKIRSTKLEDSAMYFCASSENRGNTEAFFGQGTRLTVV.

The V gene is TRBV3-1 (or the pseudogene TRBV3-2), the J gene TRBJ2-1; 9 bases map to TRBD1. CDR1 LGHDT and CDR2 YNNKEL come from the germline V gene (reference sequence). V dropped 4 bases and J dropped 7; count of bases not matched to a gene: 8. This CDR3 contains 15 residues. CDR3 in DNA: TGTGCCAGCAGCCTTTGGGACAGGGCTACGAATGAGCAGTTCTTC. Encoded protein: CASSLWDRATNEQFF.

The chain recombines TRBV6-6 with TRBJ1-1; unclear D gene. V was cut by 7 bases and J by 7 bases, with 19 bases left in between. This CDR3 is 14 amino acids long. Germline lookup yields CDR1 MNHNY and CDR2 SVGAGI (reference sequence). The CDR3 nucleotides are TGTGCCAGCATTATCCTACATTCTACAGTTGAAGCTTTCTTT. Amino acid sequence: CASIILHSTVEAFF.

The rearrangement uses TRBV2 and TRBJ2-3; weak D call: TRBD2 (6 bases). In germline, CDR1 is SNHLY, CDR2 FYNNEI. V lost 5 bases and J 6 bases, leaving 12 bases between the germline ends. The CDR3 runs to 13 residues. CDR3 in amino acids: CASSPRGRDTQYF. The CDR3 DNA reads TGTGCCAGCAGTCCCCGGGGGAGGGATACGCAGTATTTT.

This sequence joins TRBV7-9 and TRBJ1-2, with D possibly TRBD1 on 6 matching bases. The germline V gene has CDR1 SEHNR and CDR2 FQNEAQ (reference sequence). CDR3 size: 14 residues. Trimming took 5 bases from V and 6 from J, leaving 16 bases between them. CDR3 nucleotide sequence: TGTGCCAGCAGCCACTCCGGGACAAGCGATGGCTACACCTTC. This encodes CASSHSGTSDGYTF.

The rearrangement links TRBV20-1 to TRBJ1-3, with a weak D call TRBD1 (6 bases). CDR1 is DFQATT and CDR2 is SNEGSKA in the germline V gene (reference sequence). The germline V and J ends were trimmed by 3 bases and 0 bases, with 21 bases remaining between them. There are 18 residues in the CDR3. CDR3 in DNA: TGCAGTGCTAGTCTCCCGGGGGGCAGTCTCCGCTCTGGAAACACCATATATTTT. Translated, it gives CSASLPGGSLRSGNTIYF.

This rearrangement joins TRBV7-6 to TRBJ2-2; possibly TRBD1 for D (6 bases). Trimming cost V 5 bases and J 4 bases, with 17 bases left between them. This CDR3 is built from 16 residues. From germline, CDR1 is SGHVS and CDR2 FNYEAQ. Here the CDR3 DNA reads TGTGCCAGCAGCCCATCTGGGGGCGCGGGCACCGGGGAGCTGTTTTTT. Its translation is CASSPSGGAGTGELFF.